This TCR beta chain comes out of a study of T cell responses to AZD1222 COVID-19 vaccine (dated by TCRdb to 2020 to 2022). For the wider study: A total of about 230 trial participants underwent TCR sequencing, of whom approximately 210 received two doses of AZD1222 and approximately 25 received two doses of the MenACWY control vaccine. Trial participants were enrolled by age into 18-55, 56-69 and 70-plus year subgroups, with approximately 160, 26 and 62 TCR-sequenced participants respectively. Paper-wide results and their limitations: In the small 56-69-year group, the increase in depth fell short of significance, most likely because of low power. Conclusions about previously exposed vaccinees are limited, since just a handful of AZD1222 recipients were seropositive for SARS-CoV-2 at baseline. After two AZD1222 doses, spike-specific TCR breadth and depth were significantly higher than at day 0 and than in MenACWY recipients. Most participants were white British and females outnumbered males, and the authors suggested that clonal diversity may have been underestimated. Reportedly, close to half of the unique spike-specific TCRs recognized epitopes lying outside the regions that are mutated in the B.1.351 and B.1.1.7 variants. CD4 TCRs associated with the vaccine covered the entire spike protein, and the dominant responses were in regions 160-218 and 743-854. Because no day 14 peak-response samples were available, the repertoires could be characterized only after the peak T cell response.

Reading the germline V gene gives CDR1 SGDLS and CDR2 YYNGEE. The CDR3 numbers 13 residues from cysteine through phenylalanine. The retained sequence is limited to the CDR3, 39 bases, with the frame set at the first base. Trimming removed 3 bases from V and 6 bases from J, leaving 9 bases between the germline ends. The meaning of the sample's time point label: baseline before first vaccination. In the paper's terms, the treatment or condition label means: meningococcal conjugate vaccine given as trial control. Vaccinee samples came from UK trials COV001 and COV002, including a single-blind randomized controlled phase 2/3 trial of AZD1222 (ChAdOx1 nCoV-19) in healthy adults. For TCRbeta chain sequencing, PBMC samples were collected from trial participants at day 0 and at day 28 after the second dose. The CDR3 regions of human TCRbeta chains were analyzed by immunosequencing. Processing in the source paper ran as follows. Repertoire TCRs were matched against a reference library of SARS-CoV-2-specific TCRs generated with the MIRA antigen-specificity platform. Breadth was defined as the fraction of unique TCRs that were SARS-CoV-2-associated. Depth was defined as the fraction of total T cells that were SARS-CoV-2-associated. Using the MIRA data, each spike-specific TCR was mapped to the spike region that the TCR reacts to and placed in a CD4 or CD8 class. Log10-transformed breadth and depth values were compared by one-way ANOVA with Sidak's multiple comparisons tests. The clones in this table, taken by TCRdb from immuneACCESS, are in-frame only. Not every clone is retained; where verified, under half of the shortfall comes from an unresolved V gene, and the cause of the rest is unknown. From that table come the V and J calls and clone size; the DNA was used to work out D and trimming. This sample is represented by approximately 190,000 clones; around 86% of them were singletons. 2.5% to 3% of the sample comes from the top ten.

On this clone: The clone's antigen remains unknown. No per-base quality is available; no much larger clone lies one base away.

Sequencing was performed on peripheral blood, taken on day 0 of MenACWY control vaccination. The sequence links TRBV9 to TRBJ2-2; the D gene is perhaps TRBD1, from 6 matching bases. The sequence was collected from an adult in good health. The CDR3 here reads CASSEQGSGELFF. The sequenced DNA: TGTGCCAGCAGCGAACAGGGTTCCGGGGAGCTGTTTTTT.